Listed below are T cell receptor beta chains from one sample, sequenced in a study of shared T cell receptors in the human thymus. The repertoire was sequenced with immunoSEQ multiplex PCR; TCRdb's copy has only in-frame clones and lacks some. This table holds 500,000 to 550,000 clones, more than 75% found once. These sequences were also reported in another study, on human thymus T cells.

Sequencing was carried out using thymocytes. The receptors were gathered from a boy less than two years old with a congenital heart defect. Each CDR3 is given with its conserved first and last residue. A D gene is named only where the DNA matches it firmly. Size is omitted from some rows. Given values are once, few, many or a class for expanded clones.

TRBV14	NA	NA	17	TRBJ1-3	CASSQEAGGNSGNTIYF	TGTGCCAGCAGCCAAGAAGCGGGGGGGAACTCTGGAAACACCATATATTTT
TRBV27	NA	few	12	TRBJ1-2	CASREGDGGYTF	TGTGCCAGCAGGGAGGGTGACGGCGGCTACACCTTC
TRBV13	TRBD1	once	16	TRBJ2-1	CASSLGTGGRYNEQFF	TGTGCCAGCAGCTTAGGGACAGGGGGTAGATACAATGAGCAGTTCTTC
TRBV6-5	TRBD1	NA	12	TRBJ2-7	CASRDRGWQQYF	TGTGCCAGCAGGGACAGGGGTTGGCAGCAGTACTTC
TRBV30	TRBD2	NA	13	TRBJ2-3	CAWSSGRTDTQYF	TGTGCCTGGAGTAGCGGGAGGACAGATACGCAGTATTTT
TRBV5-6	NA	NA	12	TRBJ1-2	CASSLLQDGYTF	TGTGCCAGCAGCTTGCTCCAGGATGGCTACACCTTC
TRBV28	TRBD1	NA	17	TRBJ2-5	CASSPPGTGMYQETQYF	TGTGCCAGCAGTCCCCCCGGGACAGGGATGTACCAAGAGACCCAGTACTTC
TRBV10-3	NA	NA	15	TRBJ1-2	CASPRLTGWNYGYTF	TGTGCCAGCCCAAGACTGACAGGATGGAACTATGGCTACACCTTC
TRBV11-2	NA	NA	15	TRBJ2-7	CASSPRQGWDYEQYF	TGTGCCAGCAGCCCCCGTCAGGGCTGGGATTACGAGCAGTACTTC
TRBV5-6	NA	once	14	TRBJ2-3	CASSPAGGTDTQYF	TGTGCCAGCAGCCCGGCCGGGGGCACAGATACGCAGTATTTT
TRBV5-6	NA	NA	15	TRBJ1-1	CASSLAQGLNTEAFF	TGTGCCAGCAGCTTGGCCCAGGGCCTGAACACTGAAGCTTTCTTT
TRBV4-1	TRBD2	once	19	TRBJ2-1	CASSQDGGVGLAPDNEQFF	TGCGCCAGCAGCCAAGATGGGGGGGTGGGACTAGCGCCAGACAATGAGCAGTTCTTC
TRBV4-3	NA	NA	17	TRBJ1-2	CASSQDAGGLSNYGYTF	TGCGCCAGCAGCCAAGATGCGGGCGGACTTTCTAACTATGGCTACACCTTC
TRBV14	TRBD2	NA	15	TRBJ2-7	CASSQGLAGPYEQYF	TGTGCCAGCAGCCAAGGGCTAGCGGGGCCCTACGAGCAGTACTTC
TRBV5-1	NA	NA	14	TRBJ2-1	CASSLASVGDEQFF	TGCGCCAGCAGCTTGGCTAGCGTCGGTGATGAGCAGTTCTTC
TRBV7-8	NA	NA	15	TRBJ1-2	CASSLVGRGEDGYTF	TGTGCCAGCAGCTTAGTTGGTAGGGGCGAGGATGGCTACACCTTC
TRBV4-1	TRBD1	NA	16	TRBJ2-7	CASSHLPDRTPYEQYF	TGCGCCAGCAGCCACCTCCCGGACAGGACGCCCTACGAGCAGTACTTC
TRBV7-8	NA	NA	15	TRBJ2-5	CASSPRALGGETQYF	TGTGCCAGCAGCCCCCGGGCCCTAGGAGGAGAGACCCAGTACTTC
TRBV27	NA	NA	16	TRBJ2-5	CASSLRGQFRQETQYF	TGTGCCAGCAGCCTAAGGGGACAATTTCGACAAGAGACCCAGTACTTC
TRBV4-3	NA	few	16	TRBJ2-7	CASSQDVAESPHEQYF	TGCGCCAGCAGCCAAGATGTAGCGGAATCTCCCCACGAGCAGTACTTC
TRBV28	NA	NA	15	TRBJ1-1	CASRGEVEGNTEAFF	TGTGCCAGCAGGGGGGAAGTGGAGGGTAACACTGAAGCTTTCTTT
TRBV29-1	TRBD1	once	15	TRBJ2-5	CSGHVFGDRRGTQYF	TGCAGCGGTCACGTTTTCGGGGACAGGAGGGGGACCCAGTACTTC
TRBV4-1	TRBD1	NA	16	TRBJ1-2	CASSQAPGGTLYGYTF	TGCGCCAGCAGCCAAGCCCCAGGGGGCACCCTCTATGGCTACACCTTC
TRBV7-8	TRBD2	few	17	TRBJ2-1	CASSLGGKREGYNEQFF	TGTGCCAGCAGCTTAGGGGGGAAGCGGGAGGGTTACAATGAGCAGTTCTTC
TRBV19	NA	NA	13	TRBJ1-4	CASSSGNYEKLFF	TGTGCCAGTAGCTCCGGGAACTATGAAAAACTGTTTTTT
TRBV7-9	TRBD2	NA	17	TRBJ2-7	CASSSRSSGRGSYEQYF	TGTGCCAGCAGCTCGCGATCTAGCGGGAGAGGTTCCTACGAGCAGTACTTC
TRBV25-1	NA	NA	17	TRBJ2-1	CASSGTGWVSSYNEQFF	TGTGCCAGCAGTGGAACAGGGTGGGTGAGCTCCTACAATGAGCAGTTCTTC
TRBV19	NA	once	15	TRBJ2-3	CASSRDWGEADTQYF	TGTGCCAGCAGCAGGGACTGGGGGGAGGCAGATACGCAGTATTTT
TRBV19	NA	few	13	TRBJ1-2	CASSNRDTYGYTF	TGTGCCAGTAGTAACCGGGACACTTATGGCTACACCTTC
TRBV25-1	TRBD2	NA	17	TRBJ2-7	CASSTLNGEGIWYEQYF	TGTGCCAGCAGTACCTTAAACGGGGAGGGTATCTGGTACGAGCAGTACTTC
TRBV7-6	TRBD2	NA	20	TRBJ2-3	CASSLGGAASGEESTDTQYF	TGTGCCAGCAGCTTAGGGGGTGCGGCGAGCGGGGAGGAGAGCACAGATACGCAGTATTTT
TRBV5-6	NA	NA	11	TRBJ2-7	CASSFLYEQYF	TGTGCCAGCAGCTTCCTCTACGAGCAGTACTTC
TRBV18	NA	NA	15	TRBJ1-1	CASSPPKARNTEAFF	TGTGCCAGCTCACCACCCAAGGCTAGGAACACTGAAGCTTTCTTT
TRBV7-8	TRBD1	NA	17	TRBJ1-5	CASSLAQTGLRNQPQHF	TGTGCCAGCAGCTTAGCCCAGACAGGGTTGCGCAATCAGCCCCAGCATTTT
TRBV15	TRBD1	once	20	TRBJ2-3	CATSRDSVGQEAGRTDTQYF	TGTGCCACCAGCAGAGATTCCGTGGGACAGGAAGCGGGTCGCACAGATACGCAGTATTTT
TRBV5-1	TRBD1	NA	15	TRBJ1-4	CASSSTGTGSEKLFF	TGCGCCAGCAGCTCCACCGGGACAGGGAGTGAAAAACTGTTTTTT
TRBV4-1	NA	few	16	TRBJ1-3	CASSQGPQHSGNTIYF	TGCGCCAGCAGCCAAGGACCACAGCACTCTGGAAACACCATATATTTT
TRBV4-3	TRBD2	once	18	TRBJ2-1	CASSRWSGSPAPYNEQFF	TGCGCCAGCAGCCGCTGGAGCGGGAGCCCTGCACCTTACAATGAGCAGTTCTTC
TRBV7-2	NA	NA	14	TRBJ1-2	CASSPRQGLYGYTF	TGTGCCAGCAGCCCGCGGCAGGGGCTCTATGGCTACACCTTC
TRBV7-2	TRBD2	NA	14	TRBJ2-5	CASSLTAGVETQYF	TGTGCCAGCAGCTTAACGGCGGGAGTCGAGACCCAGTACTTC
TRBV27	TRBD1	few	16	TRBJ1-4	CASSHLRDRGGEKLFF	TGTGCCAGCAGTCACCTCCGGGACAGAGGGGGTGAAAAACTGTTTTTT
TRBV28	TRBD2	NA	19	TRBJ2-4	CASSFNGLAGGVAKNIQYF	TGTGCCAGCAGTTTCAACGGACTAGCGGGAGGAGTAGCCAAAAACATTCAGTACTTC